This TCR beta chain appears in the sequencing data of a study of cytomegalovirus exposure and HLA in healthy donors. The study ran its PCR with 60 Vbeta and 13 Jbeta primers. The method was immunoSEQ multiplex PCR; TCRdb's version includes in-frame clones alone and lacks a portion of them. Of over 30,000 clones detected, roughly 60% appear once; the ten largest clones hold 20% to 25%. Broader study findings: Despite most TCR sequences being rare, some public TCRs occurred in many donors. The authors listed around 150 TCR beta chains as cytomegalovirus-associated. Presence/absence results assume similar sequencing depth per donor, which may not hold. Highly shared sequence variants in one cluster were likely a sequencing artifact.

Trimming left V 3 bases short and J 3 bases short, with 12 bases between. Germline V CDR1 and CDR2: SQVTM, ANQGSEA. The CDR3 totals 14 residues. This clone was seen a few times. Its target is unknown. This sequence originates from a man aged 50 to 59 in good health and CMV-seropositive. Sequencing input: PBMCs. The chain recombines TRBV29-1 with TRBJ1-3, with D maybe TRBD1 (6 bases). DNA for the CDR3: TGCAGCGTTGAGCGCAGGGGAAGTGGAAACACCATATATTTT. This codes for CSVERRGSGNTIYF. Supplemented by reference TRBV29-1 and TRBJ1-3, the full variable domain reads SAVISQKPSRDICQRGTSLTIQCQVDSQVTMMFWYRQQPGQSLTLIATANQGSEATYESGFVIDKFPISRPNLTFSTLTVSNMSPEDSSIYLCSVERRGSGNTIYFGEGSWLTVV.